The present TCR beta chain was sequenced within a study of T cells in Graves' hyperthyroidism and ophthalmopathy. General study findings and limits: Model predictions of ophthalmopathy came a median 6.5 months before onset.

The CDR3 loop spans 15 amino acids. V gave up 7 bases and J gave up 7 bases, with 19 bases separating them. Germline CDR1 is MDHEN and CDR2 is SYDVKM. Amplification of TCR beta CDR3 regions used RNA as the template. The study used the HTBI primer set for a first-round RT-PCR of the TCR CDR3. TCRdb reprocessed the multiplex PCR reads via MiXCR and lists one record per CDR3 protein. The sample carries approximately 370,000 distinct CDR3 sequences, about 15% recorded once. Graves' hyperthyroidism is called stable when ophthalmopathy does not progress within 18 months. Hyperthyroidism was newly diagnosed in patients aged 18 to 65 (duration under 2 months). Worth noting for this clonotype: What it binds is unknown.

The source is a woman aged 25-40 years with Graves' hyperthyroidism. Sequencing was done on a sample of blood. The J gene is TRBJ1-4, the V gene TRBV28; a possible D gene is TRBD1 (5 bases). The CDR3 loop is CASNEWGKRSEKLFF. The CDR3 DNA reads as TGTGCCAGCAACGAATGGGGGAAGAGGAGTGAAAAACTGTTTTTT.